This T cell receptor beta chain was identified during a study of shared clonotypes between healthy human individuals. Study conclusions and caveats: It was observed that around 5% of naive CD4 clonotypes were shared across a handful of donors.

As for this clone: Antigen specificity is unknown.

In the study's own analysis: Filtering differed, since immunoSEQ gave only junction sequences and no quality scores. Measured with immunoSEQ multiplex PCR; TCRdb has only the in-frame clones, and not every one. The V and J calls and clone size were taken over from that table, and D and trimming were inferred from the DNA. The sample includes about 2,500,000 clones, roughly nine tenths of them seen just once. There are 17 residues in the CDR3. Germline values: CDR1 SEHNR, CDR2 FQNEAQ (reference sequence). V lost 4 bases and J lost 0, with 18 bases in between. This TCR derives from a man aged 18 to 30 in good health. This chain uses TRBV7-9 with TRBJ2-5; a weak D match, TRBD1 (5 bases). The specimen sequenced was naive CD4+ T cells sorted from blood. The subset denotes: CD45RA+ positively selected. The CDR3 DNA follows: TGTGCCAGCAGCTCCCCCCCAGGGCACCTCGACCAAGAGACCCAGTACTTC. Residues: CASSSPPGHLDQETQYF.